This entry concerns a single TCR beta chain. This sample is drawn from a study of T-cell memory formation after mild COVID-19. Trimming at V came to 4 bases and at J to 6 bases, leaving 5 bases not matched to a gene. The germline CDR1 and CDR2 sequences are SGHTA and FQGTGA. The CDR3 has 14 residues. TCRdb passed the 5' RACE reads through MiXCR, listing each CDR3 protein once. The sample has around 410,000 distinct CDR3 sequences; about 25% are singletons. This sequence joins TRBV7-3 and TRBJ1-2; TRBD1 agrees at 10 bases. The sample was PBMCs or a T cell subset sorted from them (not recorded which). This sequence was found in an adult woman who had mild COVID-19 (a few samples of this study predate the infection). Cell type and time point are not known. In nucleotides, the CDR3 is TGTGCCAGCAGCTCCGGGGGGACAGGGGATGGCTACACCTTC. This encodes CASSSGGTGDGYTF.